This T cell receptor (beta chain) originates from a study of shared clonotypes between healthy human individuals. Study results and limitations: The expectation was that sequencing depth would affect clonotype sharing among donors. Rarefaction gave evidence that sorted-subset sequencing remained incomplete despite large depth.

About this clone itself: Its specificity is not known.

Clones were sequenced by immunoSEQ multiplex PCR, and TCRdb holds only the in-frame ones, with some missing. The sample has some 2,100,000 clones; about 93% are singletons. V was cut by 3 bases and J by 5 bases, with 8 bases left in between. Per germline, CDR1 LGHNA and CDR2 YSLEER. This CDR3 comprises 13 residues. Naive CD8 cells, CD45RO-negative and positively selected for CCR7, excluded terminally differentiated effector memory CD45RA+ cells. Nashville, Tennessee was home to all donors, each a Caucasian adult. This TCR came from a man aged 18 to 29 in good health. Some clones in this sample may be carry-over from other donors' samples. The genes are TRBV4-3 and TRBJ2-1; D remains unclear. The specimen was naive CD8+ T cells from PBMCs. The CDR3 DNA reads as TGCGCCAGCAGCCACGTAGAGAACAATGAGCAGTTCTTC. This sequence encodes CASSHVENNEQFF.